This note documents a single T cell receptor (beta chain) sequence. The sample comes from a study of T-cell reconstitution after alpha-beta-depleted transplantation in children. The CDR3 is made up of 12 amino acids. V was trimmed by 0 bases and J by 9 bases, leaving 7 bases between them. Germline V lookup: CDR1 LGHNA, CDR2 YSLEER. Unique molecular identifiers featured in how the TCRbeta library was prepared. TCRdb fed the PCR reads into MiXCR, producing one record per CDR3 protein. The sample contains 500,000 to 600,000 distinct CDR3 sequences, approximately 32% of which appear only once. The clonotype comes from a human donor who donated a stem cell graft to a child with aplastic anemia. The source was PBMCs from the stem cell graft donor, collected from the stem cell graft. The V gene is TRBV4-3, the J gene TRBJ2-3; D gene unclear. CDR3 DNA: TGCGCCAGCAGCCAAGATCGAAGGACGCAGTATTTT. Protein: CASSQDRRTQYF.